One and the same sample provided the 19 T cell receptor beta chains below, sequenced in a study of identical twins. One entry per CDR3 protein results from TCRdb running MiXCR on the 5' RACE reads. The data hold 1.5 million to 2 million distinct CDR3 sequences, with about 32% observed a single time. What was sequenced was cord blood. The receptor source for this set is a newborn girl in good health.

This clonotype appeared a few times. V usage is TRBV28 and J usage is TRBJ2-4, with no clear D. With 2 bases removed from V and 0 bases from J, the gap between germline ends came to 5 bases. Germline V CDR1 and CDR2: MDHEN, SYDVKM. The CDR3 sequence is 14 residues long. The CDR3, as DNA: TGTGCCAGCAGTTTAGTCCAAGCCAAAAACATTCAGTACTTC. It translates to CASSLVQAKNIQYF.

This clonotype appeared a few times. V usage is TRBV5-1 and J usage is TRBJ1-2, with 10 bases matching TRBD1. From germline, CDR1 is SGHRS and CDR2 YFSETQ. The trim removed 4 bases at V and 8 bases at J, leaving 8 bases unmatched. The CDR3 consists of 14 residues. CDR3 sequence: CASSGDRGLGGYTF. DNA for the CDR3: TGCGCCAGCAGCGGGGACAGGGGCCTCGGAGGCTACACCTTC. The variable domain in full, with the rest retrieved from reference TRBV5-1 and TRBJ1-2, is KAGVTQTPRYLIKTRGQQVTLSCSPISGHRSVSWYQQTPGQGLQFLFEYFSETQRNKGNFPGRFSGRQFSNSRSEMNVSTLELGDSALYLCASSGDRGLGGYTFGSGTRLTVV.

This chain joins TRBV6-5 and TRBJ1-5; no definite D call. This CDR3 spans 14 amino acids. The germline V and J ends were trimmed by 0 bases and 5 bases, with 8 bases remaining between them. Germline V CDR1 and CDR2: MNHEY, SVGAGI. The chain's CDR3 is CASSYSGIYQPQHF. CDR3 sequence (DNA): TGTGCCAGCAGTTACTCGGGCATATATCAGCCCCAGCATTTT.

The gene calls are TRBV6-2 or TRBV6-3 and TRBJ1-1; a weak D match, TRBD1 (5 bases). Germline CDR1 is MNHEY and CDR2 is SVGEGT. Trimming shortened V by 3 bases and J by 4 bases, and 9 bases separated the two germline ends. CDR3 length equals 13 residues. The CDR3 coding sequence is TGTGCCAGCAGTTATGACAGACGCACTGAAGCTTTCTTT. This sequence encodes CASSYDRRTEAFF.

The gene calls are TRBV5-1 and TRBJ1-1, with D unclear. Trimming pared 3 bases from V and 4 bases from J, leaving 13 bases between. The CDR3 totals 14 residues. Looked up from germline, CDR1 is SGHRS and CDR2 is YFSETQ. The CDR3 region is CASSYWRGLTEAFF. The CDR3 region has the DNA TGCGCCAGCAGCTATTGGCGCGGACTCACTGAAGCTTTCTTT.

The CDR3 nucleotides read TGTGCCAGCAGTGAAATATATAGCAATCAGCCCCAGCATTTT. Amino acids: CASSEIYSNQPQHF. The chain joins TRBV6-1 to TRBJ1-5, with D unresolved. The length of the CDR3 is 14 residues. The germline gives CDR1 MNHNS, CDR2 SASEGT. The V gene lost 2 bases and the J gene lost 0 bases, with 5 bases spanning the gap.

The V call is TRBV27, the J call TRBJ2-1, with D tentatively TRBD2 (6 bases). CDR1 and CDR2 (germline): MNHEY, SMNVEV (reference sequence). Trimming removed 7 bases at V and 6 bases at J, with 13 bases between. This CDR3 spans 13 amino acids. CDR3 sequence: CASKSSGSNEQFF. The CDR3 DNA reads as TGTGCCAGCAAATCATCCGGGAGCAATGAGCAGTTCTTC.

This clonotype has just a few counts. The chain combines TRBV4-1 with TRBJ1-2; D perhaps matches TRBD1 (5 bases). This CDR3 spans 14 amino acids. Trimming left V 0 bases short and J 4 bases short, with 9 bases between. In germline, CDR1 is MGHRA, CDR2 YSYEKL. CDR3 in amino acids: CASSQDQTAYGYTF. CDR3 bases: TGCGCCAGCAGCCAAGATCAGACAGCCTATGGCTACACCTTC.

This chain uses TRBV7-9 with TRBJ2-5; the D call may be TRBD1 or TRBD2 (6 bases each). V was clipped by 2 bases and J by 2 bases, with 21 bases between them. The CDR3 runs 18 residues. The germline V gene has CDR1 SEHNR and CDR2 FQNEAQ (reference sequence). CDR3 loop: CASSLKGGTAERQETQYF. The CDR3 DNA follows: TGTGCCAGCAGCTTAAAAGGGGGGACTGCGGAACGACAAGAGACCCAGTACTTC.

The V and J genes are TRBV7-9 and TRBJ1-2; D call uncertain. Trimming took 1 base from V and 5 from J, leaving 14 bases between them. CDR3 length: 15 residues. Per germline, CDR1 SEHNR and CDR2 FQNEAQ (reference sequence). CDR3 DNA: TGTGCCAGCAGCTTAGGGGAGTACCACCCTTATGGCTACACCTTC. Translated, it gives CASSLGEYHPYGYTF.

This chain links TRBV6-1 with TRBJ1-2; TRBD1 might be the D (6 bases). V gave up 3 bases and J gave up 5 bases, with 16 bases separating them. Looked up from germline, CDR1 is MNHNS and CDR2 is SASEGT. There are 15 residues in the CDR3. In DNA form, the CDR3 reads TGTGCCAGCAGTGACCCCAACAGGGACCCTTATGGCTACACCTTC. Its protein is CASSDPNRDPYGYTF.

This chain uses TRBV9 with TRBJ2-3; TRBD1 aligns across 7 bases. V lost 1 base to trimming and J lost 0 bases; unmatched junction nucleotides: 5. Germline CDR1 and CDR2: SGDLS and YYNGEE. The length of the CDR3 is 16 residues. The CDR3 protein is CASSVRGGVSTDTQYF. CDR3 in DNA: TGTGCCAGCAGCGTACGAGGGGGCGTGAGCACAGATACGCAGTATTTT.

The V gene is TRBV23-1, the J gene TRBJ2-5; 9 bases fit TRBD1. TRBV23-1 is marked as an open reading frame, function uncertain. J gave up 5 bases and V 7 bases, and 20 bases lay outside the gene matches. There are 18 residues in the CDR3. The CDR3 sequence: CASIPEIKTGGGSETQYF. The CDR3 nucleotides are TGCGCCAGCATTCCCGAGATAAAGACAGGGGGTGGATCGGAGACCCAGTACTTC.

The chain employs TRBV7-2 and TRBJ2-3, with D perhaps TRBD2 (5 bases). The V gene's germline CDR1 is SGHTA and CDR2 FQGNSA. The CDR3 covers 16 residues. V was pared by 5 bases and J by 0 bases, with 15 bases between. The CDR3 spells CASSPLLALSTDTQYF. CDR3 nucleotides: TGTGCCAGCAGCCCCCTCCTAGCCCTCAGCACAGATACGCAGTATTTT. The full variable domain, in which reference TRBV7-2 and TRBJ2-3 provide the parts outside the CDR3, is GAGVSQSPSNKVTEKGKDVELRCDPISGHTALYWYRQSLGQGLEFLIYFQGNSAPDKSGLPSDRFSAERTGGSVSTLTIQRTQQEDSAVYLCASSPLLALSTDTQYFGPGTRLTVL.

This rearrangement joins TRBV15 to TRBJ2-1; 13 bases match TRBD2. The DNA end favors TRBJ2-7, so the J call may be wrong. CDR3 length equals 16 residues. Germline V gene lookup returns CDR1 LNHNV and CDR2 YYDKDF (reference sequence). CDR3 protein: CATSWTSGSTYNEQYF. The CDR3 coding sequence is TGTGCCACCAGCTGGACTAGCGGGAGTACCTACAATGAGCAGTACTTC.

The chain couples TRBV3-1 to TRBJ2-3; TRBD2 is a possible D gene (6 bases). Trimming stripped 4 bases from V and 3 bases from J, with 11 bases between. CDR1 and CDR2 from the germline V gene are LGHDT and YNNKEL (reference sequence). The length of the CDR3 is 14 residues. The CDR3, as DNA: TGTGCCAGCAGCCGAGGCGGGAAGACAGATACGCAGTATTTT. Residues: CASSRGGKTDTQYF.

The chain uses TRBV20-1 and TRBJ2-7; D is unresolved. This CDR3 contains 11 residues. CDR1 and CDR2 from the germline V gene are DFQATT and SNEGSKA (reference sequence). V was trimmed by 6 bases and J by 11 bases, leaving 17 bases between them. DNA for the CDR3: TGCAGTGCCAACCCCTACAGTGGGGAGTACTTC. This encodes CSANPYSGEYF.

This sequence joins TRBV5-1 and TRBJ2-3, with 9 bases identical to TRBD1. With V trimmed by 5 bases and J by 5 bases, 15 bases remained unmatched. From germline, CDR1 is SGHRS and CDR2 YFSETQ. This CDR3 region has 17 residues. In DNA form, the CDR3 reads TGCGCCAGCAGTGGCCCTCAAAATACAGGGGGCGAAGATACGCAGTATTTT. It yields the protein CASSGPQNTGGEDTQYF.

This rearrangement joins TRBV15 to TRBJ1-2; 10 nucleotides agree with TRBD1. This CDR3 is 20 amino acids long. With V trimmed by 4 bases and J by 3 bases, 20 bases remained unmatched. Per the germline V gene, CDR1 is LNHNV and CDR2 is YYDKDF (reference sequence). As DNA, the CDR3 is TGTGCCACCAGCAAAGAGGAGGCCGACACAAGGACAGGGGGATACTATGGCTACACCTTC. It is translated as CATSKEEADTRTGGYYGYTF.